This T cell receptor (beta chain) was profiled in a study of blood T cell repertoires in COVID-19 (dated by TCRdb to the early 2020s). With regard to the full study: Samples from collaborators originated in the United States, Italy and Spain and spanned both the acute and convalescent phases of COVID-19. Samples came from the ongoing ImmuneRACE study (first 160 participants) plus 1,254 subjects from 6 global collaborators. The repertoires were released in a freely available public database meant as a resource for research on the immune response to SARS-CoV-2. A de-identified subject ID, COVID-19 status, age in years and sex were almost always included in the sample metadata. Deeply sampled blood TCRbeta repertoires from subjects exposed to, actively infected with, or recovered from COVID-19 were included in the dataset. The prospective study material was composed of cDNA or gDNA derived from T cells, B-cell-depleted T cells, or PBMCs. Where available, HLA class I and class II types were obtained from metadata supplied by the sample provider rather than from assay-based typing.

TCRbeta CDR3 regions were amplified from genomic DNA using the immunoSEQ Assay, a bias-controlled multiplex PCR. Per the original workflow: The number of nucleated cells in each sample was estimated by amplification of reference gene primers within the assay. To quantify the absolute abundance of each unique TCRbeta CDR3 rearrangement, sequence reads were collapsed and filtered. Productive Simpson clonality was computed per sample as the square root of Simpson's diversity index over productive rearrangements. This is the immuneACCESS table as TCRdb keeps it, with only in-frame sequences that have V and J called. A part of the clones is gone; compared with another copy, unresolved V genes explain less than half, and the rest is unexplained. V and J calls and clone size are given by that table; D and trimming were obtained from the DNA. Across this sample there are roughly 81,000 clones, with about 83% seen only once. Over 35% of the sample rests with the top ten.

Taken from the germline V gene (reference sequence), the CDR1 and CDR2 loops are LNHDA and SQIVND. The CDR3 goes from the cysteine to the phenylalanine over 15 residues. CDR3 DNA only is kept here, 45 bases in frame from base 1. Here V drops 5 bases and J drops 6 bases, and the junction holds 5 bases not matched to any gene. Each collaborating institution followed its own protocols to collect whole blood in K2EDTA tubes. For TCRbeta analysis, collaborators shipped samples as frozen whole blood, isolated PBMCs, or DNA extracted from either of those sample types. As for this clone: There is no known antigen for this receptor. Qualities for individual bases were not recorded, and no much larger clone is one base off.

Overall results and qualifications from the work: The amount of clinical and demographic metadata varied by source and participant and was provided uncurated.

The chain was built from TRBV19 and TRBJ2-7; 15 of the junction bases match TRBD2. The sequence was obtained from a man at least 80 years old with active or convalescent COVID-19. The source material was peripheral blood. The CDR3 is CASSERTSGRVEQYF. The bases are TGTGCCAGTAGTGAGCGGACTAGCGGGAGGGTCGAGCAGTACTTC.